The 10 T cell receptor beta chains given below trace back to one sample, sequenced in a study of CD8 T cells in ankylosing spondylitis. Study-wide findings and caveats: Blood from ankylosing spondylitis patients appeared to carry a characteristic eight-variant TCR beta motif.

No cognate antigen is known for these TCRs. TCRdb reprocessed the 5' RACE reads via MiXCR and lists one record per CDR3 protein. The sample shows a few hundred thousand distinct CDR3 sequences, approximately 17% of them seen only once. Material: blood, either unsorted or a sorted T cell fraction (not recorded which). The receptors derive from a male donor with ankylosing spondylitis.

This clonotype came up a few times. The chain is built from TRBV5-6 and TRBJ1-1, with 7 bases lining up with TRBD1. The CDR3 spans 15 residues. With 5 bases clipped from V and 0 bases from J, the junction kept 7 bases outside the gene matches. Germline V gene lookup returns CDR1 SGHDT and CDR2 YYEEEE. CDR3 amino acids: CASSPLTGLNTEAFF. For the CDR3, the DNA is TGTGCCAGCAGTCCATTGACAGGGTTGAACACTGAAGCTTTCTTT.

This clonotype has more than one count but fewer than ten. V and J are TRBV24-1 and TRBJ2-1, with D uncertain. Trimming pared 4 bases from V and 12 bases from J, leaving 15 bases between. Looked up from germline, CDR1 is KGHDR and CDR2 is SFDVKD. The CDR3 has 13 amino acids. The CDR3 region is CATSDTTGKGQFF. For the CDR3, the DNA is TGTGCCACCAGTGACACCACGGGTAAAGGGCAGTTCTTC.

This CDR3 reads CATSDYRGNTEAFF. The DNA for the CDR3 is TGTGCCACCAGCGACTACAGGGGAAACACTGAAGCTTTCTTT. The chain is built from TRBV24-1 and TRBJ1-1, with 7 bases identical to TRBD1. The CDR3 length is 14 residues. Germline lookup yields CDR1 KGHDR and CDR2 SFDVKD. J was trimmed by 2 bases and V by 7 bases; bases with no gene match: 6.

This clonotype was seen ten or more times. In DNA form, the CDR3 reads TGCGCCAGCAGCCCCGACATGACGAATTCACCCCTCCACTTT. It translates to CASSPDMTNSPLHF. This sequence joins TRBV5-1 and TRBJ1-6; D remains unclear. Germline-derived CDR1 and CDR2 are SGHRS and YFSETQ. The CDR3 has 14 amino acids. Trimming removed 4 bases at V and 7 bases at J, with 12 bases between.

This chain connects TRBV27 to TRBJ1-1; D uncertain. The CDR3 is 15 amino acids. Trimming took 1 base from V and 0 from J, leaving 9 bases between them. Germline CDR1 and CDR2: MNHEY and SMNVEV (reference sequence). Here the CDR3 reads CASSLWGDLNTEAFF. The CDR3 DNA reads as TGTGCCAGCAGTTTATGGGGAGATTTGAACACTGAAGCTTTCTTT.

The table lists this clonotype with many counts. The chain uses TRBV10-2 and TRBJ2-3; D is undetermined. CDR3 length equals 15 residues. Trimming stripped 5 bases from V and 0 bases from J, with 12 bases between. CDR1 and CDR2 from the germline V gene are WSHSY and SAAADI. CDR3 region: CASSSLEPSTDTQYF. CDR3 sequence (DNA): TGCGCCAGCAGTTCGCTGGAGCCAAGCACAGATACGCAGTATTTT.

The rearrangement uses TRBV5-1 and TRBJ2-2; D unresolved. The ends were cut back, 2 bases at V and 5 bases at J, with 13 bases in the middle. The CDR3 is made up of 15 amino acids. The V gene's germline CDR1 is SGHRS and CDR2 YFSETQ. The CDR3 coding sequence is TGCGCCAGCAGCTTTTCCAGCGCCGGAACCGGGGAGCTGTTTTTT. Protein product: CASSFSSAGTGELFF.

This clonotype has only a few counts. The chain employs TRBV5-5 and TRBJ1-1; D gene ambiguous. V lost 0 bases to trimming and J lost 0 bases, with 12 bases between them. The CDR3 has 16 amino acids. Germline-derived CDR1 and CDR2 are SGHKS and YYEKEE (reference sequence). The DNA of the CDR3 is TGTGCCAGCAGCTTGGTTCAACAGCCTTTGAACACTGAAGCTTTCTTT. The encoded protein is CASSLVQQPLNTEAFF.

V usage is TRBV4-2 and J usage is TRBJ2-5, with TRBD2 identical over 7 bases. CDR3 length equals 16 residues. V lost 1 base and J lost 4; bases outside the gene matches: 9. Germline CDR1 reads LGHNA; CDR2 reads YNFKEQ. The DNA of the CDR3 is TGTGCCAGCAGCCAAGCCGGTAATTCGGGAGGAGAGACCCAGTACTTC. It yields the protein CASSQAGNSGGETQYF.

The sample holds a few counts of this clonotype. The rearrangement uses TRBV5-1 and TRBJ2-2, with TRBD1 as a possible D gene (6 bases). The V gene's germline CDR1 is SGHRS and CDR2 YFSETQ. V was clipped by 4 bases and J by 4 bases, with 17 bases between them. The CDR3 loop spans 16 amino acids. CDR3 loop: CASSPPPGTPTGELFF. The CDR3 coding sequence is TGCGCCAGCAGCCCACCGCCCGGGACACCCACCGGGGAGCTGTTTTTT.